This entry features one T cell receptor (beta chain) sequence. The data were taken from a study of CD8 T cells in Susac syndrome. The germline V gene encodes CDR1 LNHDA and CDR2 SQIVND (reference sequence). The CDR3 is 14 residues long. V was clipped by 7 bases and J by 2 bases, with 13 bases between them. The RNA, about 0.45 to 1 ug, was put through reverse transcription using random hexamers. Amplification of TCR beta CDR3 across 54 Vbeta and 13 Jbeta was performed with immunoSEQ multiplex PCR. TCRdb passed the immunoSEQ multiplex PCR reads through MiXCR, listing each CDR3 protein once. The sample shows 150,000 to 200,000 distinct CDR3 sequences, approximately 93% of them seen only once. Peripheral blood CD8+ and CD4+ T cells were profiled by TCR beta sequencing.

The source of this sequence is a human donor in good health. Sequencing was performed on CD4+ T cells from PBMCs. This chain connects TRBV19 to TRBJ2-3; D is possibly TRBD2 (5 bases). This CDR3 reads CASTRRLYTDTQYF. Written as DNA, the CDR3 is TGTGCCAGTACCCGGAGGCTATACACAGATACGCAGTATTTT.